This entry lists 20 T cell receptor beta chains sequenced from one sample in a study of molecular identifiers for immune sequencing clone quantification. Each CDR3 protein gets one entry after TCRdb re-called the PCR reads with MiXCR. The data show around 470,000 distinct CDR3 sequences, around a fifth seen once. Sequenced input: naive CD8+ T cells from blood, with Jurkat cell RNA spiked in. Subset reported: FACS-sorted CD8+CD4-CCR7+CD45RA+ naive T cells. Receptor source: a human donor in good health. Some libraries in this study had Jurkat cell RNA spiked in.

Notes on this clonotype: It may be a read error: a sequence one base away is much more abundant. J is TRBJ2-7 and V is TRBV27; unclear D gene. The CDR3 totals 13 residues. CDR1 is MNHEY, CDR2 SMNVEV, per germline (reference sequence). Trimming took 3 bases from V and 4 from J, leaving 10 bases between them. CDR3 loop: CASSFGDWYEQYF. As DNA, the CDR3 is TGTGCCAGCAGTTTTGGGGATTGGTACGAGCAGTACTTC.

In this sample, this clonotype turned up many times. The V call is TRBV6-5, the J call TRBJ1-1; 7 positions match TRBD1. The J segment lost 3 bases and the V segment lost 0 bases, leaving 4 bases of the junction unmatched. Germline values: CDR1 MNHEY, CDR2 SVGAGI. There are 15 residues in the CDR3. The CDR3 is CASSYSTGLDTEAFF. CDR3 DNA sequence: TGTGCCAGCAGTTACTCGACAGGGTTGGACACTGAAGCTTTCTTT.

Concerning this clonotype itself: At one of its ends the junction is not consistent with the germline gene, which may arise from a read error. The chain recombines TRBV20-1 with TRBJ2-7; either TRBD1 or TRBD2 may supply D (7 bases each). Germline CDR1 is DFQATT and CDR2 is SNEGSKA (reference sequence). The CDR3 loop spans 15 amino acids. CDR3 nucleotides: TGCAGTGCTAGAGATTGGGCAGGGGGGGCCTACAAGCAGTACTTC. It translates to CSARDWAGGAYKQYF.

The chain uses TRBV6-6 and TRBJ1-2; unclear D gene. Germline assignment: CDR1 MNHNY and CDR2 SVGAGI (reference sequence). With 3 bases removed from V and 1 base from J, the gap between germline ends came to 9 bases. The CDR3 loop spans 14 amino acids. CDR3 amino acids: CASSYSAINYGYTF. The CDR3 bases are TGTGCCAGCAGTTATTCCGCTATTAACTATGGCTACACCTTC.

This clonotype appeared a single time. A much larger clone sits a single nucleotide away, making a read error possible. The chain has TRBV12-3 or TRBV12-4 and TRBJ2-4, with D hard to call. The CDR3 sequence is 14 residues long. The DNA of the CDR3 is TGTGCCAGCAGTCCACCTCCGGCCAAAAACATTCGGTACTTC. This codes for CASSPPPAKNIRYF.

This clonotype occurred a few times. The chain joins TRBV28 to TRBJ2-2; D uncertain. The CDR3 spans 12 residues. Trimming cost V 6 bases and J 6 bases, with 8 bases left between them. Per the germline V gene, CDR1 is MDHEN and CDR2 is SYDVKM. The DNA for the CDR3 is TGTGCCAGCAGAATCCCTCCCGGGGAGCTGTTTTTT. This sequence encodes CASRIPPGELFF.

Details on this clonotype: At one end, the junction sequence differs from germline, possibly due to a read error. V gene TRBV19 combines with J gene TRBJ1-5, with D hard to call. Germline V gene data show CDR1 as LNHDA and CDR2 as SQIVND (reference sequence). This CDR3 has 13 amino acids. CDR3 sequence reads: CASRIGSSQPQHF. The CDR3 DNA sequence: TGTGCCAGTCGCATCGGGAGCAGTCAGCCCCAGCATTTT.

V gene TRBV27 combines with J gene TRBJ1-4; the D gene is possibly TRBD1 (6 bases). Germline V CDR1 and CDR2: MNHEY, SMNVEV (reference sequence). The CDR3 sequence is 13 residues long. Trimming shortened V by 10 bases and J by 5 bases, and 14 bases separated the two germline ends. CDR3 protein: CATPDRINEKLFF. In DNA, the CDR3 is TGTGCCACCCCGGACAGAATAAATGAAAAACTGTTTTTT.

Points on this clonotype: Just one base apart from a much larger clone, this may be a read error. The conserved final phenylalanine or tryptophan is absent from the CDR3, which likely points to a read error. This sequence joins TRBV4-3 and TRBJ2-7; TRBD2 matches 12 bases. CDR3 length: 17 amino acids. The germline gives CDR1 LGHNA, CDR2 YSLEER. The ends lost 0 bases at V and 5 bases at J; junction bases unmatched: 8. The CDR3 reads CASSQDLTSGRRNEQYS. CDR3 nucleotides: TGCGCCAGCAGCCAAGACTTGACTAGCGGGAGACGCAACGAGCAGTACTCC.

This clonotype was observed at least ten times. V and J are TRBV5-8 and TRBJ2-4; D may be TRBD2 (6 bases). CDR3 size: 15 residues. Germline loops: CDR1 SGHTS, CDR2 YDEGEE. Between the trimmed V and J ends, which lost 6 bases and 8 bases, there was a span of 21 bases. The DNA for the CDR3 is TGTGCCAGCACCAATCCCCCTAGCGTGATTGACATTCAGTACTTC. Encoded protein: CASTNPPSVIDIQYF.

The chain links TRBV7-9 to TRBJ1-1, with TRBD1 as a possible D gene (5 bases). In germline, CDR1 is SEHNR, CDR2 FQNEAQ (reference sequence). With 4 bases removed from V and 7 bases from J, the gap between germline ends came to 19 bases. The CDR3 has 15 residues. The CDR3 reads CASSSSSGGTLEAFF. The DNA of the CDR3 is TGTGCCAGCAGCTCCTCGTCGGGGGGTACTCTTGAAGCTTTCTTT. The whole variable domain, remainder taken from reference TRBV7-9 and TRBJ1-1, is DTGVSQNPRHKITKRGQNVTFRCDPISEHNRLYWYRQTLGQGPEFLTYFQNEAQLEKSRLLSDRFSAERPKGSFSTLEIQRTEQGDSAMYLCASSSSSGGTLEAFFGQGTRLTVV.

This clonotype was counted once. CDR3 nucleotide sequence: TGCGCCAGCAGCCGAGATCGGGCAGAACAGCCCCAGCATTTT. This encodes CASSRDRAEQPQHF. J is TRBJ1-5 and V is TRBV4-1; no definite D call. CDR1 is MGHRA and CDR2 is YSYEKL in the germline V gene. With 4 bases removed from V and 7 bases from J, the gap between germline ends came to 14 bases. This CDR3 region has 14 residues.

Many counts were recorded for this clonotype. The chain is built from TRBV20-1 and TRBJ1-5; D gene uncertain. CDR1 and CDR2 from the germline V gene are DFQATT and SNEGSKA (reference sequence). V was pared by 3 bases and J by 6 bases, with 21 bases between. The CDR3 runs to 16 residues. CDR3 sequence reads: CSASVPGDITPQPQHF. CDR3 coding DNA: TGCAGTGCTAGCGTTCCCGGAGACATTACACCTCAGCCCCAGCATTTT.

The V and J genes are TRBV5-5 and TRBJ1-1, with a weak D call TRBD1 (5 bases). CDR1 is SGHKS, CDR2 YYEKEE, per germline (reference sequence). This CDR3 contains 14 residues. V was trimmed by 0 bases and J by 7 bases, leaving 13 bases between them. CDR3 residues: CASSLAQGYGEAFF. The DNA for the CDR3 is TGTGCCAGCAGCTTGGCCCAGGGATACGGTGAAGCTTTCTTT. The entire variable domain, with the rest obtained from reference TRBV5-5 and TRBJ1-1, is as follows: DAGVTQSPTHLIKTRGQQVTLRCSPISGHKSVSWYQQVLGQGPQFIFQYYEKEERGRGNFPDRFSARQFPNYSSELNVNALLLGDSALYLCASSLAQGYGEAFFGQGTRLTVV.

On this clonotype: This may stem from a read error, because a much larger clone lies one nucleotide away. J is TRBJ2-3 and V is TRBV5-1; perhaps TRBD2 as D (5 bases). The length of the CDR3 is 14 residues. Germline V CDR1 and CDR2: SGHRS, YFSETQ. V was clipped by 2 bases and J by 6 bases, with 13 bases between them. The CDR3 here is CASSLLGVADTQYF. In DNA form, the CDR3 reads TGCGCCAGCAGCTTACTCGGGGTCGCGGATACGCAGTATTTT. Complete variable domain (other parts from reference TRBV5-1 and TRBJ2-3): KAGVTQTPRYLIKTRGQQVTLSCSPISGHRSVSWYQQTPGQGLQFLFEYFSETQRNKGNFPGRFSGRQFSNSRSEMNVSTLELGDSALYLCASSLLGVADTQYFGPGTRLTVL.

This rearrangement joins TRBV27 to TRBJ1-1, with D tentatively TRBD1 (5 bases). The V and J ends lost 5 bases and 3 bases respectively, with 19 bases between them. Looked up from germline, CDR1 is MNHEY and CDR2 is SMNVEV (reference sequence). The CDR3 is 16 amino acids. The CDR3 DNA is TGTGCCAGCAGTCTTATATTCCCCGGGGGAGACACTGAAGCTTTCTTT. Its translation is CASSLIFPGGDTEAFF.

This clonotype was counted between two and nine times. The chain recombines TRBV4-3 with TRBJ2-2; no firm D call. CDR1 is LGHNA and CDR2 is YSLEER in the germline V gene. This CDR3 has 14 residues. Trimming removed 0 bases from V and 6 bases from J, with 8 bases in between. CDR3 sequence: CASSQDGGPGELFF. DNA for the CDR3: TGCGCCAGCAGCCAAGATGGCGGCCCCGGGGAGCTGTTTTTT.

In this sample, this clonotype turned up a few times. The rearrangement uses TRBV5-6 and TRBJ1-2, with D maybe TRBD1 (6 bases). The CDR3 consists of 16 residues. V lost 4 bases and J 5 bases, leaving 21 bases between the germline ends. Germline CDR1 reads SGHDT; CDR2 reads YYEEEE. This CDR3 is CASSLPSVGGSYGYTF. The CDR3 DNA reads as TGTGCCAGCAGCCTACCCTCCGTAGGGGGAAGTTATGGCTACACCTTC.

This clonotype showed up many times. The V and J genes are TRBV7-9 and TRBJ1-5, with D possibly matching TRBD1 (6 bases). CDR3 length equals 14 residues. Per germline, CDR1 SEHNR and CDR2 FQNEAQ (reference sequence). V lost 5 bases and J lost 7, with 15 bases in between. In DNA, the CDR3 is TGTGCCAGCAGCCCCTCGACAGGCGGCCAGCCCCAGCATTTT. Protein product: CASSPSTGGQPQHF.

This clonotype appeared a few times. The V and J genes are TRBV2 and TRBJ2-3; the D is unclear. The ends were cut back, 6 bases at V and 0 bases at J, with 4 bases in the middle. CDR1 SNHLY and CDR2 FYNNEI come from the germline V gene. The CDR3 totals 12 residues. CDR3 nucleotide sequence: TGTGCCAGCAGCCGTAGCACAGATACGCAGTATTTT. Translating gives CASSRSTDTQYF.